This T cell receptor (beta chain) is from a study of identical twins. V was cut by 4 bases and J by 12 bases, with 10 bases left in between. Germline V CDR1 and CDR2: SQVTM, ANQGSEA. There are 9 residues in the CDR3. TCRdb analysed the 5' RACE reads with MiXCR anew, one entry per CDR3 protein. Among under 250,000 distinct CDR3 sequences listed, 7.5% were seen once. The table lists this clonotype with many counts. A further study also used this sample, focusing on yellow fever vaccine responses in identical twins.

V usage is TRBV29-1 and J usage is TRBJ2-7; D remains unclear. This clonotype was obtained from a woman aged 18-35 years in good health. The sequencing sample was made of memory (CD45RO+) T cells sorted from blood. This CDR3 is CSVVICSYF. The CDR3 DNA sequence: TGCAGCGTTGTTATCTGTTCGTACTTC.